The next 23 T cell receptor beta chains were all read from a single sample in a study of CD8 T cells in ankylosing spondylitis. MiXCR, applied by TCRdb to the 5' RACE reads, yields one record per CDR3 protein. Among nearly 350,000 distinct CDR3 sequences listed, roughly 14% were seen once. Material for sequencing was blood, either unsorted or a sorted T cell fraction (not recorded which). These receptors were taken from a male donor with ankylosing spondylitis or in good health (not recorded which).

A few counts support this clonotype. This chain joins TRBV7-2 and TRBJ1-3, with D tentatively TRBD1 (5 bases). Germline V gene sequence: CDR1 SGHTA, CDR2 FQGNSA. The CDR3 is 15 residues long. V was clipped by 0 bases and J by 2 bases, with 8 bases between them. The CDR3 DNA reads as TGTGCCAGCAGCTTAGCGATGGGGGCTGGAAACACCATATATTTT. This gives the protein CASSLAMGAGNTIYF.

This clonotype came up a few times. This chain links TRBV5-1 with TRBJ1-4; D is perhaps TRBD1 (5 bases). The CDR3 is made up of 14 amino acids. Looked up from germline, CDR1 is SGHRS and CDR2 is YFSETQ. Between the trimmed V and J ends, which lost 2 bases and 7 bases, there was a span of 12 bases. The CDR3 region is CASSFRDSGEKLFF. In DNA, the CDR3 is TGCGCCAGCAGCTTCAGGGATTCGGGTGAAAAACTGTTTTTT.

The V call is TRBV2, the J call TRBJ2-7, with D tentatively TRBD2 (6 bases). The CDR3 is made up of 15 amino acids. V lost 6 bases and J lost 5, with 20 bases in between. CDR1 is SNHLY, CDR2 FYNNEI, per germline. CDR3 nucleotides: TGTGCCAGCAGAGCTCCTGGAGGGGACGGCGACGAGCAGTACTTC. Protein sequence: CASRAPGGDGDEQYF.

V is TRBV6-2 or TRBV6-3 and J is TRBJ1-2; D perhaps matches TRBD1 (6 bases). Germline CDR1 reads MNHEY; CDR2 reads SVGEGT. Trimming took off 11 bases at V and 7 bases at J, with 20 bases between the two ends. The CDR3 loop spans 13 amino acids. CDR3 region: CACRQESVGGYTF. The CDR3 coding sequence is TGTGCCTGCCGACAGGAAAGTGTAGGTGGCTACACCTTC.

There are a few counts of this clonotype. The CDR3 reads CSASGVTTEAFF. The CDR3 DNA sequence: TGCAGTGCTAGTGGTGTTACCACTGAAGCTTTCTTT. The rearrangement joins TRBV20-1 to TRBJ1-1; the D is unclear. V dropped 3 bases and J dropped 4 bases, with 9 bases sitting between them. Germline values: CDR1 DFQATT, CDR2 SNEGSKA (reference sequence). This CDR3 is built from 12 residues.

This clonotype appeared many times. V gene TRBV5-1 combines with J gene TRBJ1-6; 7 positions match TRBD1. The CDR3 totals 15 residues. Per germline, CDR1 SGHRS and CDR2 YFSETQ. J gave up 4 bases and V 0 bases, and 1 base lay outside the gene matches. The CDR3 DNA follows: TGCGCCAGCAGCTTGGAGGGACAGTATAATTCACCCCTCCACTTT. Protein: CASSLEGQYNSPLHF.

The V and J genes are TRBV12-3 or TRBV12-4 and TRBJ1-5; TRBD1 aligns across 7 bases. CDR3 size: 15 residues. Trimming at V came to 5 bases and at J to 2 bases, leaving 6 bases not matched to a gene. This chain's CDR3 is CASSLGDSRNQPQHF. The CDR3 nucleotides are TGTGCCAGCAGTCTCGGGGACAGCCGCAATCAGCCCCAGCATTTT.

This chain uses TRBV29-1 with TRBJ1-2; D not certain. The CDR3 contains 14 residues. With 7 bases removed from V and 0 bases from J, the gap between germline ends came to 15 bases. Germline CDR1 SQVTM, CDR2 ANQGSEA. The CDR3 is CSADRNQANYGYTF. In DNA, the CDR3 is TGCAGCGCAGACCGGAACCAAGCTAACTATGGCTACACCTTC.

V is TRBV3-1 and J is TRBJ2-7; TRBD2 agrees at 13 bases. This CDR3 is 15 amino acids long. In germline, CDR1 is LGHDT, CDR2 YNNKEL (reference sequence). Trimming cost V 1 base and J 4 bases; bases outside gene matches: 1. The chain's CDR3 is CASSQGTSGRYEQYF. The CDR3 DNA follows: TGTGCCAGCAGCCAAGGGACTAGCGGGAGATACGAGCAGTACTTC.

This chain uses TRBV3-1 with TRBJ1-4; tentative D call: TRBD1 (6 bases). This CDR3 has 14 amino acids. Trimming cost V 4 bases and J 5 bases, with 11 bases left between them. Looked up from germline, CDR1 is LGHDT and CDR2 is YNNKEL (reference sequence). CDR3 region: CASSREQGNEKLFF. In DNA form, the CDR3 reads TGTGCCAGCAGCCGGGAGCAGGGGAATGAAAAACTGTTTTTT.

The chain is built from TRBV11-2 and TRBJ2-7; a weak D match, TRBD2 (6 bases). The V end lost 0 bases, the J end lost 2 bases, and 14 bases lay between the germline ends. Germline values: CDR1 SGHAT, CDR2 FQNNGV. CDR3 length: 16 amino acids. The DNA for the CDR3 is TGTGCCAGCAGCTTAGAGGGAGCGGGTACCACCTACGAGCAGTACTTC. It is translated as CASSLEGAGTTYEQYF.

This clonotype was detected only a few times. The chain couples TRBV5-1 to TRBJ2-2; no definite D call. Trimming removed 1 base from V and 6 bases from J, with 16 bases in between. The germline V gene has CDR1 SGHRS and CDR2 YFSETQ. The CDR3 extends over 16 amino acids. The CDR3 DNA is TGCGCCAGCAGCTTGATAGGTCGGGCGGCAGCCGGGGAGCTGTTTTTT. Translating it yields CASSLIGRAAAGELFF.

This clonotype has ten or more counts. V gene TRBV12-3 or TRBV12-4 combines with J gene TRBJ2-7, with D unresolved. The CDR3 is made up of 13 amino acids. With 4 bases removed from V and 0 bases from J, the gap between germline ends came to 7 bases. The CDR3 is CASSSLSSYEQYF. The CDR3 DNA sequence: TGTGCCAGCAGTTCCCTCAGCTCCTACGAGCAGTACTTC.

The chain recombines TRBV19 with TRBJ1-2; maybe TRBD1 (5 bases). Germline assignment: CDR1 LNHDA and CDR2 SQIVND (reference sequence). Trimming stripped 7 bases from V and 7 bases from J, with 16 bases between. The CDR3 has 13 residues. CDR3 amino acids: CASTLRDASGYTF. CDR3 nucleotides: TGTGCCAGTACCTTACGGGACGCTAGTGGCTACACCTTC.

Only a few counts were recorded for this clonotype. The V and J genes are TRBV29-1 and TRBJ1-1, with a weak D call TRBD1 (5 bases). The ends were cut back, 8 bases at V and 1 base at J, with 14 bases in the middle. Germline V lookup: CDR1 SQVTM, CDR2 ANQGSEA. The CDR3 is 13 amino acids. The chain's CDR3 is CSTDQGRNTEAFF. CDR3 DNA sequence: TGCAGCACCGACCAGGGTCGGAACACTGAAGCTTTCTTT.

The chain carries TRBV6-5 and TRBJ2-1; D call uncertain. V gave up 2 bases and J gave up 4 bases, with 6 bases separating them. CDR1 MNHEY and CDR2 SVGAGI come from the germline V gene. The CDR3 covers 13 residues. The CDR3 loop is CASSYERYNEQFF. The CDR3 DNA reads TGTGCCAGCAGTTACGAAAGGTACAATGAGCAGTTCTTC.

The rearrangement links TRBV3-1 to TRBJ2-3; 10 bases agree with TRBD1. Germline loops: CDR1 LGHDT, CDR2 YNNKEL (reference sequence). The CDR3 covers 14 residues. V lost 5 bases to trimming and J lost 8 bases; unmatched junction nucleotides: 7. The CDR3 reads CASSTTGGGSTQYF. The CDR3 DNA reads TGTGCCAGCAGCACGACAGGGGGCGGAAGTACGCAGTATTTT.

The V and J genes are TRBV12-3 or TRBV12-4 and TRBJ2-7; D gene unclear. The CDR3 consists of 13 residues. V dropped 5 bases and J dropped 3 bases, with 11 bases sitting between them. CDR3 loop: CASSVGRYYEQYF. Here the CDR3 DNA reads TGTGCCAGCAGTGTCGGACGGTACTACGAGCAGTACTTC.

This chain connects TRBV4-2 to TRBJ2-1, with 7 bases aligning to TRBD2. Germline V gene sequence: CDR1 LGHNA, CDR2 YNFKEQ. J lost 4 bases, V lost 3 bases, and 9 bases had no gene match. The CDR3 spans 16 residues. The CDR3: CASSQYLADPYNEQFF. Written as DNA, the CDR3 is TGTGCCAGCAGCCAGTACCTAGCGGACCCTTACAATGAGCAGTTCTTC.

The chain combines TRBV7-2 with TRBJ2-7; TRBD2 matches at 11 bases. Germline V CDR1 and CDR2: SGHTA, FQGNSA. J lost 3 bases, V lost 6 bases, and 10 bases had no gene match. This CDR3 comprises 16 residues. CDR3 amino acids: CASSISGGAFSYEQYF. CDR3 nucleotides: TGTGCCAGCAGTATTAGCGGGGGGGCCTTTAGCTACGAGCAGTACTTC.

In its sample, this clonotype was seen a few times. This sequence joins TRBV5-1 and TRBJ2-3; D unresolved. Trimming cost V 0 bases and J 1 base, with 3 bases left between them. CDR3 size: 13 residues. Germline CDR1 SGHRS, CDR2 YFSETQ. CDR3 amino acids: CASSLARTDTQYF. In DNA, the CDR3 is TGCGCCAGCAGCTTGGCGCGCACAGATACGCAGTATTTT. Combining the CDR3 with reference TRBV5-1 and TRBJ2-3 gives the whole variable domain KAGVTQTPRYLIKTRGQQVTLSCSPISGHRSVSWYQQTPGQGLQFLFEYFSETQRNKGNFPGRFSGRQFSNSRSEMNVSTLELGDSALYLCASSLARTDTQYFGPGTRLTVL.

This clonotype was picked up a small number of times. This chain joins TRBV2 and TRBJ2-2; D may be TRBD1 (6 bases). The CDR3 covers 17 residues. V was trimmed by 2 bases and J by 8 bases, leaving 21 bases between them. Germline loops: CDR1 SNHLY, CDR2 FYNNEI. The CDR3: CASSERPGALLPGELFF. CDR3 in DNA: TGTGCCAGCAGTGAAAGGCCAGGGGCGCTCCTTCCTGGGGAGCTGTTTTTT.

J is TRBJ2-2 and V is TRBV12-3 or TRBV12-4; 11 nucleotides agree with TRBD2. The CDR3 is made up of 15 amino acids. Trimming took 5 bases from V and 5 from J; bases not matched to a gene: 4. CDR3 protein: CASSPSGRRTGELFF. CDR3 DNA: TGTGCCAGCAGTCCTAGCGGGAGGAGGACCGGGGAGCTGTTTTTT.